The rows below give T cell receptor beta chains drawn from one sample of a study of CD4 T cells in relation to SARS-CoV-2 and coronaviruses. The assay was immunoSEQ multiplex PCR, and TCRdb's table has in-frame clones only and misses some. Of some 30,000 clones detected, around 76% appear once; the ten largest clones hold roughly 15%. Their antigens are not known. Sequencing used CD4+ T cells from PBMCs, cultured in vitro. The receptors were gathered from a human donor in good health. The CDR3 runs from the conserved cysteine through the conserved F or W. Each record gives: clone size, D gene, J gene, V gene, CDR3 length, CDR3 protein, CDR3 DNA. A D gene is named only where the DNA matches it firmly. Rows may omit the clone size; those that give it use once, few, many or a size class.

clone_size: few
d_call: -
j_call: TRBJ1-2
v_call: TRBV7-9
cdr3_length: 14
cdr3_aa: CASSLSTDNYGYTF
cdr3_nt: TGTGCCAGCAGCCTCTCGACGGATAACTATGGCTACACCTTC

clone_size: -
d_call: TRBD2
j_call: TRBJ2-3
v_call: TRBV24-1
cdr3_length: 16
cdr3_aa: CATSDLLGLRTDTQYF
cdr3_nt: TGTGCCACCAGTGATTTGCTGGGACTACGCACAGATACGCAGTATTTT

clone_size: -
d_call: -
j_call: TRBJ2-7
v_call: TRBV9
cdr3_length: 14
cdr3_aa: CASGRQGDSYEQYF
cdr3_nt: TGTGCCAGCGGGAGGCAGGGGGATTCCTACGAGCAGTACTTC

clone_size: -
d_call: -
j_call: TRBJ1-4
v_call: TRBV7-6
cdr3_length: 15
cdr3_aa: CASSRRPNFNEKLFF
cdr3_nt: TGTGCCAGCAGCCGCCGGCCGAACTTTAATGAAAAACTGTTTTTT

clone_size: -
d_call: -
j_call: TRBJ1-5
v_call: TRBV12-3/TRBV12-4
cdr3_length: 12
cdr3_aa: CASSFSGQPQHF
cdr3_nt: TGTGCCAGCAGTTTCTCTGGTCAGCCCCAGCATTTT

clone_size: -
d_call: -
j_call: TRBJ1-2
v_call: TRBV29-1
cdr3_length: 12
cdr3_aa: CSAVWGGYGYTF
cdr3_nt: TGCAGCGCCGTTTGGGGGGGCTATGGCTACACCTTC

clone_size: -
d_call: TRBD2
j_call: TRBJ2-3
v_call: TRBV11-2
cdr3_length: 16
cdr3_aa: CASSLGTSESTDTQYF
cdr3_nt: TGTGCCAGCAGCTTAGGTACTAGCGAGTCCACAGATACGCAGTATTTT

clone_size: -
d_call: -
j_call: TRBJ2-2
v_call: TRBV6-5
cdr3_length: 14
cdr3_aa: CASRTFQNTGELFF
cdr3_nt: TGTGCCAGCAGGACTTTTCAGAACACCGGGGAGCTGTTTTTT

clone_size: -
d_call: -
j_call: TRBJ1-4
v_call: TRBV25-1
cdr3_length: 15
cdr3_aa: CASSELGRVNEKLFF
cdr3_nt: TGTGCCAGCAGTGAATTGGGCAGGGTGAATGAAAAACTGTTTTTT

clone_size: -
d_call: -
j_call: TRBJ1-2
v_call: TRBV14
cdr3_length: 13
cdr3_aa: CASSQVEALSYTF
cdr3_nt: TGTGCCAGCAGCCAAGTTGAGGCCTTAAGCTACACCTTC

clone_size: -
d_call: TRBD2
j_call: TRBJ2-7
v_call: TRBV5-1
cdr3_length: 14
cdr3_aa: CASSLGAGENEQYF
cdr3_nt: TGCGCCAGCAGCTTGGGAGCGGGAGAGAACGAGCAGTACTTC

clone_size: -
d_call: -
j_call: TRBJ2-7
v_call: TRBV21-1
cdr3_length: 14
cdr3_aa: CASSERDGTYEQYF
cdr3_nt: TGTGCCAGCAGCGAACGGGACGGGACCTACGAGCAGTACTTC

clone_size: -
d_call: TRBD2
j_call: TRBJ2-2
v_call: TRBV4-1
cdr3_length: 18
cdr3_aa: CASSQAGLAGVGTGELFF
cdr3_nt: TGCGCCAGCAGCCAAGCTGGACTAGCGGGAGTAGGGACCGGGGAGCTGTTTTTT

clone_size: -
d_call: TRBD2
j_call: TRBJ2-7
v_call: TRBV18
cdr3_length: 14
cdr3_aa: CASSPRGGSYEQYF
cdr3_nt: TGTGCCAGCTCACCACGGGGGGGCTCCTACGAGCAGTACTTC

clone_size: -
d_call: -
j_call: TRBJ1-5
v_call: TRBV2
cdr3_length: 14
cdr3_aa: CASSEVTTIGPQHF
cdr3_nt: TGTGCCAGCAGTGAGGTGACGACGATAGGACCCCAGCATTTT

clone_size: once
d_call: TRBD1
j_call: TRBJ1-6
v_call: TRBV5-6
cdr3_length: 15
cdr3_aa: CASSLTTGIFSPLHF
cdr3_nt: TGTGCCAGCAGCCTTACGACAGGGATATTTTCACCCCTCCACTTT

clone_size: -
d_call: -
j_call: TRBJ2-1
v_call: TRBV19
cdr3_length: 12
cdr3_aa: CASSIPTNEQFF
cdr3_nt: TGTGCCAGTAGTATACCCACCAATGAGCAGTTCTTC

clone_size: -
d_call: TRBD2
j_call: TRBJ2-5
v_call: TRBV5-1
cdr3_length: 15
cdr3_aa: CASSLPSGREETQYF
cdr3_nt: TGCGCCAGCAGCTTGCCTAGCGGGAGGGAAGAGACCCAGTACTTC

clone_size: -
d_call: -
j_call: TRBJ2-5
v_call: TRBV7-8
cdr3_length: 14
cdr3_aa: CASSPPSGWETQYF
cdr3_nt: TGTGCCAGCAGCCCCCCATCAGGGTGGGAGACCCAGTACTTC

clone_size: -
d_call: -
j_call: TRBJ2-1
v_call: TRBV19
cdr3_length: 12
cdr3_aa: CASSLNYNEQFF
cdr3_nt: TGTGCCAGTAGTCTCAATTACAATGAGCAGTTCTTC

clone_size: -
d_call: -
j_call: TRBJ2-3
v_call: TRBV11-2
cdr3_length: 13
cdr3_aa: CASSYGQRDTQYF
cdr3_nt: TGTGCCAGCAGTTACGGACAGAGGGATACGCAGTATTTT

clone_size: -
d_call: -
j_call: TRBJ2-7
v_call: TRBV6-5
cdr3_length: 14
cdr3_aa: CASSPPGIDVEQYF
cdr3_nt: TGTGCCAGCAGTCCCCCCGGCATAGACGTCGAGCAGTACTTC

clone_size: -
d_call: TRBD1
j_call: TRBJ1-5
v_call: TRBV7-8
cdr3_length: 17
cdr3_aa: CASSPRGGQGGSQPQHF
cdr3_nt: TGTGCCAGCAGCCCTAGAGGGGGACAGGGAGGAAGTCAGCCCCAGCATTTT

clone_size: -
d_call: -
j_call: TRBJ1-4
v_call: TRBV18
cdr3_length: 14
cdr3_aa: CASSPRKTEEKLFF
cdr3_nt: TGTGCCAGCTCACCACGGAAAACCGAGGAAAAACTGTTTTTT

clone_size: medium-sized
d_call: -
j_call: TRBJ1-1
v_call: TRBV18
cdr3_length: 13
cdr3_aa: CASSPEGSTEAFF
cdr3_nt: TGTGCCAGCTCACCAGAGGGGAGCACTGAAGCTTTCTTT

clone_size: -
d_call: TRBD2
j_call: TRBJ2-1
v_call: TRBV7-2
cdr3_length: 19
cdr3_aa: CASSLGGTSGRRYNNEQFF
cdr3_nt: TGTGCCAGCAGCTTGGGAGGGACTAGCGGGAGAAGGTACAACAATGAGCAGTTCTTC

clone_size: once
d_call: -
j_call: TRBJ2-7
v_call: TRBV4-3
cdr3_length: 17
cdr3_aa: CASSQDTNRDAGYEQYF
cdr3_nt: TGCGCCAGCAGCCAAGATACTAACCGGGACGCAGGCTACGAGCAGTACTTC

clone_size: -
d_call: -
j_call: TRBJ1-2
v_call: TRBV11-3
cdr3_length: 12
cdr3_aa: CASTSAVYGYTF
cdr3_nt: TGTGCCAGCACCTCGGCCGTTTATGGCTACACCTTC

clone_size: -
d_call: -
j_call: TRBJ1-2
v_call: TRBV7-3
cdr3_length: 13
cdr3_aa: CASSAGYGYGYTF
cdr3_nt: TGTGCCAGCAGCGCAGGGTATGGCTATGGCTACACCTTC

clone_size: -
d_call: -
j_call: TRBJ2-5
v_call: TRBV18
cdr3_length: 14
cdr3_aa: CASSPVEWSETQYF
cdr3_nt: TGTGCCAGCTCACCGGTAGAATGGTCGGAGACCCAGTACTTC

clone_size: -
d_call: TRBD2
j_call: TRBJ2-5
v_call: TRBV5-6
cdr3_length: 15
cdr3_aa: CASSLVSGGVETQYF
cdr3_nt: TGTGCCAGCAGCTTGGTTAGCGGGGGGGTGGAGACCCAGTACTTC

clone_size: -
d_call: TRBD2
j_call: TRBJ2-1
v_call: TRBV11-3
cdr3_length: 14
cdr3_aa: CASSLSSGGHEQFF
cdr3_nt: TGTGCCAGCAGCTTATCCAGCGGGGGCCATGAGCAGTTCTTC

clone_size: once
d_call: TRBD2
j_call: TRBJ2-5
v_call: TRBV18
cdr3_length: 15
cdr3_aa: CASSRLAGGQETQYF
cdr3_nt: TGTGCCAGCTCTCGACTAGCGGGAGGGCAAGAGACCCAGTACTTC

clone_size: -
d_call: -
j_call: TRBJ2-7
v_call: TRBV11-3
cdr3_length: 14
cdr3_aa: CASSSGTGPLEQYF
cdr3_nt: TGTGCCAGCAGCTCCGGGACTGGCCCCCTCGAGCAGTACTTC

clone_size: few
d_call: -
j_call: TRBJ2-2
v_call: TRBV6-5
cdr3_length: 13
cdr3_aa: CASSWGDTGELFF
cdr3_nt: TGTGCCAGCAGTTGGGGCGACACCGGGGAGCTGTTTTTT

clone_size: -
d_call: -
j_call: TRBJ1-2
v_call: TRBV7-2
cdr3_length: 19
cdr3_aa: CASSSAGGKSPEANYGYTF
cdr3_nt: TGTGCCAGCAGCTCCGCGGGGGGGAAGAGTCCGGAGGCTAACTATGGCTACACCTTC

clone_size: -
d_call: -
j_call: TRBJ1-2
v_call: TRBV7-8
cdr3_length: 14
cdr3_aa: CASSLIRGAYGYTF
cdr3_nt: TGTGCCAGCAGCTTAATTCGGGGGGCATATGGCTACACCTTC

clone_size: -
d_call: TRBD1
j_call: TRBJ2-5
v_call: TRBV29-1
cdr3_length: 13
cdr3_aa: CSVEQTGPETQYF
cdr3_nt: TGCAGCGTTGAGCAGACAGGGCCAGAGACCCAGTACTTC

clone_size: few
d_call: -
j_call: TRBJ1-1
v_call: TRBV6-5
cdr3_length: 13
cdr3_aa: CASRPPGQVEAFF
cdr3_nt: TGTGCCAGCAGGCCCCCGGGACAAGTTGAAGCTTTCTTT

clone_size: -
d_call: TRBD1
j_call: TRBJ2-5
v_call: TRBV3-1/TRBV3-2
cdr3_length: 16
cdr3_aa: CASSQRGRLNGETQYF
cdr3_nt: TGTGCCAGCAGCCAGAGGGGGCGCCTCAACGGGGAGACCCAGTACTTC

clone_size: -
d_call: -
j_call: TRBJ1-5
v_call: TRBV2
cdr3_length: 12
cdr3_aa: CASSGNNQPQHF
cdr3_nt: TGTGCCAGCAGTGGGAACAATCAGCCCCAGCATTTT

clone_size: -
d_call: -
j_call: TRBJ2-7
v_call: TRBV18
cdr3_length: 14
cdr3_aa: CASSRQGSSYEQYF
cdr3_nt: TGTGCCAGCTCCCGACAAGGGAGCTCCTACGAGCAGTACTTC

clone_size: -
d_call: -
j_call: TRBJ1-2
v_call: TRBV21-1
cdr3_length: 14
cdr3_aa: CASSTRDRCHGYTF
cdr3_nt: TGTGCCAGCAGCACTAGGGACCGCTGCCATGGCTACACCTTC

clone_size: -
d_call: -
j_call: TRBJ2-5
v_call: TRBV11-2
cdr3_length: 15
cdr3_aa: CASSLSKAAGETQYF
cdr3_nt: TGTGCCAGCAGCTTAAGTAAAGCGGCAGGGGAGACCCAGTACTTC

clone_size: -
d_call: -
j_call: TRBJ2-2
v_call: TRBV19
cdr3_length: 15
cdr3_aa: CASSRDIPNTGELFF
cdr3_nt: TGTGCCAGTAGTAGGGACATCCCGAACACCGGGGAGCTGTTTTTT

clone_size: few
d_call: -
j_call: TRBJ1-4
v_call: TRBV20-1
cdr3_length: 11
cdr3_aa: CSGAEHEKLFF
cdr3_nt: TGCAGTGGGGCAGAGCATGAAAAACTGTTTTTT

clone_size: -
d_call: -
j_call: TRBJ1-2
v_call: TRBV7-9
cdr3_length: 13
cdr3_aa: CASSSSRNYGYTF
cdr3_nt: TGTGCCAGCAGCTCAAGCCGAAACTATGGCTACACCTTC

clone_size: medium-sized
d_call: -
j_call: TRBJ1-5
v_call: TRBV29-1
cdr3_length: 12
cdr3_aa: CSAGEYSQPQHF
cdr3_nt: TGCAGCGCGGGGGAATATAGTCAGCCCCAGCATTTT

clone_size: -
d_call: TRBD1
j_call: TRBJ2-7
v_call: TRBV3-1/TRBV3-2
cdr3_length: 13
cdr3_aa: CASSQGTGLEQYF
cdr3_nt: TGTGCCAGCAGCCAAGGGACAGGGCTGGAGCAGTACTTC

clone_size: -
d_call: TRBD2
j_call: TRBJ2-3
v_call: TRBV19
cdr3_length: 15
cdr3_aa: CASSISGGNTDTQYF
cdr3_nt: TGTGCCAGTAGTATTAGCGGGGGGAACACAGATACGCAGTATTTT

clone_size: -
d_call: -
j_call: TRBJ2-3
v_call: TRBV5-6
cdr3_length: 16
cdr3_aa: CASSLALGATIRRQYF
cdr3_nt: TGTGCCAGCAGCTTGGCTCTAGGGGCTACCATACGGAGGCAGTATTTT

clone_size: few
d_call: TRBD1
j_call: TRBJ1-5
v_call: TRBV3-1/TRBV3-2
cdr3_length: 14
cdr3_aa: CASSSGTGGQPQHF
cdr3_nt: TGTGCCAGCAGCTCCGGGACAGGTGGGCAGCCCCAGCATTTT

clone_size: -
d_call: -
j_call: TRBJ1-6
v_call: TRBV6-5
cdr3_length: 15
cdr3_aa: CASSYSSGDGSPLHF
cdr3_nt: TGTGCCAGCAGTTACTCATCCGGGGACGGTTCACCCCTCCACTTT

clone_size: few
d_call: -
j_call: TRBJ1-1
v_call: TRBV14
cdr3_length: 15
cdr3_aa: CASSPIGVGNTEAFF
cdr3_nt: TGTGCCAGCAGCCCGATAGGGGTCGGGAACACTGAAGCTTTCTTT

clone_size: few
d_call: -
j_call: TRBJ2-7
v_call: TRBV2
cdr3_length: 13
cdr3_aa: CASSEGSSYEQYF
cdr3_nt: TGTGCCAGCAGTGAAGGGAGCTCCTACGAGCAGTACTTC

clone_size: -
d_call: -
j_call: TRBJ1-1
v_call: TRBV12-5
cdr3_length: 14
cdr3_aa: CASGLVQGPTEAFF
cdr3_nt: TGTGCTAGTGGTTTGGTACAGGGTCCAACTGAAGCTTTCTTT

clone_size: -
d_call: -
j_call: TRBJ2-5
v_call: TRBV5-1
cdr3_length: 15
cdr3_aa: CASTYLGTDQETQYF
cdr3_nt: TGCGCCAGCACTTACCTCGGTACGGACCAAGAGACCCAGTACTTC

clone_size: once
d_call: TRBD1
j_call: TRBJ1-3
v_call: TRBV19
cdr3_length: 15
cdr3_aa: CASSITGAAGNTIYF
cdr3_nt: TGTGCCAGTAGTATAACAGGGGCCGCTGGAAACACCATATATTTT

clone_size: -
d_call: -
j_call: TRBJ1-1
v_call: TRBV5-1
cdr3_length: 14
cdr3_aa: CASSLDVIGGLAFF
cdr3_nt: TGCGCCAGCAGCTTAGACGTTATCGGGGGACTTGCTTTCTTT